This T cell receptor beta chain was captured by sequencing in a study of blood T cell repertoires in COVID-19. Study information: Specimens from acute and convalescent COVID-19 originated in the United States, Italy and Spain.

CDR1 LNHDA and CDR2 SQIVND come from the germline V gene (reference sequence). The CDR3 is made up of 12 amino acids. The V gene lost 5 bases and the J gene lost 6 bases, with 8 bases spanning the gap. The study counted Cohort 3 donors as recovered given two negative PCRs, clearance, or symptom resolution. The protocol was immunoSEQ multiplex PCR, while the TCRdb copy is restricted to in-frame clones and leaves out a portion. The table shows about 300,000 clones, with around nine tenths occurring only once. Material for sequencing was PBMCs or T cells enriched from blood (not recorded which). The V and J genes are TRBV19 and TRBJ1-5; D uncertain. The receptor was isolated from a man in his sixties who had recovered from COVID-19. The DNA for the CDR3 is TGTGCCAGTAGTTTCGGCGGTCAGCCCCAGCATTTT. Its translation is CASSFGGQPQHF.